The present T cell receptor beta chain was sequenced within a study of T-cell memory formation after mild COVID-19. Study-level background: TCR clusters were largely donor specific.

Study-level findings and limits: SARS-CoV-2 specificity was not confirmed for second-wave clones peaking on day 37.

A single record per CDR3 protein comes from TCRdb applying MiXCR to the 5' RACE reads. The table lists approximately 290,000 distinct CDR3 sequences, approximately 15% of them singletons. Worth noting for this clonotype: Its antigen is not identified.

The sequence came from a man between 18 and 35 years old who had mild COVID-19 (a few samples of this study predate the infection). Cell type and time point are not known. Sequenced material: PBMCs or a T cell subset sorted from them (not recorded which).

The CDR3 nucleotides read TGTGCCAGCAGTTACTCGACCGGGACAGGGGGCACCGCAGATACGCAGTATTTT. Amino acids: CASSYSTGTGGTADTQYF. The chain links TRBV6-2 or TRBV6-3 to TRBJ2-3; TRBD1 aligns across 12 bases. Germline V gives CDR1 MNHEY, CDR2 SVGEGT. The V and J ends lost 0 bases and 4 bases, in that order; junction bases with no gene match: 8. The CDR3 sequence is 18 residues long.